The next 24 T cell receptor beta chains were all read from a single sample in a study of T cell responses to AZD1222 COVID-19 vaccine. Clones were read by immunoSEQ multiplex PCR, and TCRdb kept only the in-frame ones, dropping some. Found here are under 150,000 clones, about 92% of them singletons; the top ten hold 2.5% to 3.5%. Sequencing was performed on peripheral blood, taken on day 0 of AZD1222 vaccination. All receptors come from an adult in good health.

This chain uses TRBV6-4 with TRBJ2-3; D gene uncertain. Germline values: CDR1 MRHNA, CDR2 SNTAGT. The CDR3 is made up of 13 amino acids. The ends were cut back, 0 bases at V and 6 bases at J, with 7 bases in the middle. The CDR3 nucleotides read TGTGCCAGCAGTGACTCATATGGGGATACGCAGTATTTT. Protein product: CASSDSYGDTQYF.

The CDR3 DNA is TGCGCCAGCAGCCACCCTAGCGGGAGCGAGCAGTACTTC. Its protein is CASSHPSGSEQYF. This sequence joins TRBV4-1 and TRBJ2-7, with TRBD2 matching 10 bases. The germline V gene encodes CDR1 MGHRA and CDR2 YSYEKL. V gave up 3 bases and J gave up 6 bases; unmatched junction bases: 2. The CDR3 runs 13 residues.

V usage is TRBV4-1 and J usage is TRBJ2-7; D is unclear. The CDR3 is 15 residues long. Germline V gives CDR1 MGHRA, CDR2 YSYEKL. The V gene lost 1 base and the J gene lost 4 bases, with 14 bases spanning the gap. The CDR3 here is CASSQGESVGYEQYF. The CDR3 DNA follows: TGCGCCAGCAGCCAAGGAGAGAGCGTGGGATACGAGCAGTACTTC.

J is TRBJ1-1 and V is TRBV6-2 or TRBV6-3; perhaps TRBD1 as D (5 bases). Per germline, CDR1 MNHEY and CDR2 SVGEGT. The CDR3 sequence is 13 residues long. V lost 1 base to trimming and J lost 4 bases, with 7 bases between them. The CDR3 sequence: CASSYLGGTEAFF. CDR3 coding DNA: TGTGCCAGCAGTTACTTGGGGGGCACTGAAGCTTTCTTT.

CDR3 residues: CASSEPTGYGYEQYF. As DNA, the CDR3 is TGTGCCAGCAGTGAACCCACAGGGTACGGCTACGAGCAGTACTTC. This chain connects TRBV25-1 to TRBJ2-7; TRBD1 might be the D (6 bases). The length of the CDR3 is 15 residues. In germline, CDR1 is MGHDK, CDR2 SYGVNS. The V end lost 2 bases, the J end lost 3 bases, and 14 bases lay between the germline ends.

This clone was picked up one time. CDR3 nucleotides: TGTGCCAGCAGTTTATCGATACACGGGGAAGAGACCCAGTACTTC. As protein: CASSLSIHGEETQYF. The chain is built from TRBV27 and TRBJ2-5; the D gene is possibly TRBD2 (5 bases). This CDR3 is built from 15 residues. V was cut by 0 bases and J by 3 bases, with 11 bases left in between. Germline assignment: CDR1 MNHEY and CDR2 SMNVEV (reference sequence).

This rearrangement joins TRBV11-2 to TRBJ1-1, with D perhaps TRBD1 (5 bases). V gave up 2 bases and J gave up 4 bases, with 14 bases separating them. The CDR3 length is 15 residues. CDR1 and CDR2 (germline): SGHAT, FQNNGV. As DNA, the CDR3 is TGTGCCAGCAGCTTATTCGAGGCGGGGGGCACTGAAGCTTTCTTT. Translating it yields CASSLFEAGGTEAFF.

The chain couples TRBV20-1 to TRBJ1-2; D ambiguous. The V end was cut by 3 bases, the J end by 0 bases, with 5 bases between. Germline V lookup: CDR1 DFQATT, CDR2 SNEGSKA (reference sequence). The CDR3 runs to 12 residues. This chain's CDR3 is CSASHANYGYTF. Written as DNA, the CDR3 is TGCAGTGCTAGTCATGCTAACTATGGCTACACCTTC.

The V and J genes are TRBV2 and TRBJ2-7; 9 bases align to TRBD2. The junction had 11 bases not matched to a gene; V was cut back by 4 bases and J by 7 bases. The CDR3 covers 15 residues. Germline V gene lookup returns CDR1 SNHLY and CDR2 FYNNEI. CDR3 DNA: TGTGCCAGCAGTGGATTGGCGGGAGGGCCGGGAGAGCAGTACTTC. Translation gives CASSGLAGGPGEQYF.

This chain joins TRBV19 and TRBJ1-5; D may be TRBD1 (5 bases). V was trimmed by 7 bases and J by 2 bases, leaving 9 bases between them. Germline loops: CDR1 LNHDA, CDR2 SQIVND (reference sequence). CDR3 length: 13 residues. The chain's CDR3 is CASNQGGNQPQHF. CDR3 bases: TGTGCCAGTAATCAGGGCGGCAATCAGCCCCAGCATTTT.

The chain combines TRBV11-2 with TRBJ2-1, with TRBD2 identical over 8 bases. CDR1 and CDR2 from the germline V gene are SGHAT and FQNNGV. The CDR3 has 14 residues. J gave up 7 bases and V 1 base, and 3 bases lay outside the gene matches. The CDR3 here is CASSLAGGRNEQFF. DNA for the CDR3: TGTGCCAGCAGCTTAGCGGGAGGGCGGAATGAGCAGTTCTTC.

This sequence joins TRBV10-3 and TRBJ2-2; 10 nucleotides match TRBD2. The CDR3 covers 14 residues. The ends lost 3 bases at V and 10 bases at J; junction bases unmatched: 5. In germline, CDR1 is ENHRY, CDR2 SYGVKD. DNA of the CDR3: TGTGCCATCAGTGATTCTAGCGGGAGAGAGGAGCTGTTTTTT. Translating gives CAISDSSGREELFF.

This chain connects TRBV28 to TRBJ1-1, with TRBD1 matching over 9 bases. The CDR3 extends over 14 amino acids. Germline lookup yields CDR1 MDHEN and CDR2 SYDVKM. V lost 7 bases to trimming and J lost 4 bases; unmatched junction nucleotides: 7. The CDR3 region has the DNA TGTGCCAGCAACGTGGGGACAGGGATCACTGAAGCTTTCTTT. Translation gives CASNVGTGITEAFF.

The chain links TRBV7-3 to TRBJ2-5; 9 positions match TRBD2. The length of the CDR3 is 15 residues. Germline values: CDR1 SGHTA, CDR2 FQGTGA. Unmatched junction bases numbered 5, after V lost 2 bases and J lost 4 bases. CDR3 bases: TGTGCCAGCAGCTTAGCGGGAGGGCCGACAGAGACCCAGTACTTC. This sequence encodes CASSLAGGPTETQYF.

This chain connects TRBV10-3 to TRBJ2-3; D gene ambiguous. The V gene lost 10 bases and the J gene lost 0 bases, with 11 bases spanning the gap. The CDR3 length is 13 residues. Germline V lookup: CDR1 ENHRY, CDR2 SYGVKD. For the CDR3, the DNA is TGTGCCAGTGGGCTGGGGAGCACAGATACGCAGTATTTT. It encodes CASGLGSTDTQYF.

J is TRBJ2-3 and V is TRBV4-1; 16 bases map to TRBD2. Germline V gene lookup returns CDR1 MGHRA and CDR2 YSYEKL. The V segment lost 2 bases and the J segment 1 base; nucleotides outside the gene matches: 6. This CDR3 is 19 amino acids long. The CDR3 sequence: CASSQPGLAGGPGTDTQYF. For the CDR3, the DNA is TGCGCCAGCAGCCAACCGGGACTAGCGGGAGGGCCGGGCACAGATACGCAGTATTTT.

The chain carries TRBV5-1 and TRBJ2-7; D perhaps matches TRBD2 (7 bases). Germline V gene sequence: CDR1 SGHRS, CDR2 YFSETQ. Trimming stripped 10 bases from V and 2 bases from J, with 19 bases between. The CDR3 is 14 amino acids. In DNA form, the CDR3 reads TGCGCCCGCGGGGTGGGGGGGGGCCCCTACGAGCAGTACTTC. It yields the protein CARGVGGGPYEQYF.

The rearrangement joins TRBV19 to TRBJ1-3, with TRBD1 identical over 9 bases. Trimming took 8 bases from V and 3 from J; bases not matched to a gene: 5. The CDR3 has 14 amino acids. Looked up from germline, CDR1 is LNHDA and CDR2 is SQIVND (reference sequence). As DNA, the CDR3 is TGTGCCAGTTCCAGACAGGGGGTTGGAAACACCATATATTTT. Translating it yields CASSRQGVGNTIYF.

On this clone itself: The sample carries other DNA sequences with the same CDR3. The chain couples TRBV9 to TRBJ2-7; tentative D call: TRBD2 (6 bases). From germline, CDR1 is SGDLS and CDR2 YYNGEE. V dropped 1 base and J dropped 3 bases, with 11 bases sitting between them. CDR3 size: 14 residues. CDR3 in amino acids: CASSVSGSGYEQYF. The CDR3 DNA sequence: TGTGCCAGCAGCGTATCCGGGAGTGGCTACGAGCAGTACTTC.

The chain joins TRBV29-1 to TRBJ2-1, with 10 bases that match TRBD2. The CDR3 has 15 residues. Germline trimming cut 7 bases from V and 6 bases from J; bases unmatched to any gene: 12. Germline CDR1 and CDR2: SQVTM and ANQGSEA. CDR3 DNA sequence: TGCAGCGCGTTCGGGGGACTAGCGAGAAGCAATGAGCAGTTCTTC. This translates into CSAFGGLARSNEQFF.

The chain uses TRBV7-6 and TRBJ2-7, with D perhaps TRBD1 (5 bases). This CDR3 is 13 amino acids long. V lost 9 bases and J lost 3, with 15 bases in between. Germline CDR1 reads SGHVS; CDR2 reads FNYEAQ. The CDR3 DNA reads TGTGCCAGTCGAAAGGGGCAGGGCTACGAGCAGTACTTC. Residues: CASRKGQGYEQYF. Full variable domain (missing parts from reference TRBV7-6 and TRBJ2-7): GAGVSQSPRYKVTKRGQDVALRCDPISGHVSLYWYRQALGQGPEFLTYFNYEAQQDKSGLPNDRFSAERPEGSISTLTIQRTEQRDSAMYRCASRKGQGYEQYFGPGTRLTVT.

Only one count was recorded for this clone. The chain employs TRBV5-6 and TRBJ2-7, with 10 bases lining up with TRBD2. V was clipped by 4 bases and J by 4 bases; unmatched bases: 8. This CDR3 region has 15 residues. Germline CDR1 reads SGHDT; CDR2 reads YYEEEE. The CDR3 loop reads CASSPRSGRLYEQYF. The CDR3 region has the DNA TGTGCCAGCAGCCCGCGTAGCGGGAGGCTATACGAGCAGTACTTC.

CDR3 sequence: CASSHNQGYEQFF. CDR3 sequence (DNA): TGTGCCAGCAGTCACAACCAGGGCTATGAGCAGTTCTTC. The V and J genes are TRBV6-6 and TRBJ2-1; a possible D gene is TRBD1 (5 bases). V lost 5 bases and J 8 bases, leaving 13 bases between the germline ends. Germline V gene lookup returns CDR1 MNHNY and CDR2 SVGAGI (reference sequence). CDR3 size: 13 residues.

This clone was seen a handful of times. The rearrangement uses TRBV3-1 (or the pseudogene TRBV3-2) and TRBJ1-1; D remains ambiguous. The germline V gene has CDR1 LGHDT and CDR2 YNNKEL (reference sequence). The CDR3 contains 14 residues. Trimming took 1 base from V and 0 from J, leaving 6 bases between them. In nucleotides, the CDR3 is TGTGCCAGCAGCCAAGTCCCAGTGAACACTGAAGCTTTCTTT. This codes for CASSQVPVNTEAFF.